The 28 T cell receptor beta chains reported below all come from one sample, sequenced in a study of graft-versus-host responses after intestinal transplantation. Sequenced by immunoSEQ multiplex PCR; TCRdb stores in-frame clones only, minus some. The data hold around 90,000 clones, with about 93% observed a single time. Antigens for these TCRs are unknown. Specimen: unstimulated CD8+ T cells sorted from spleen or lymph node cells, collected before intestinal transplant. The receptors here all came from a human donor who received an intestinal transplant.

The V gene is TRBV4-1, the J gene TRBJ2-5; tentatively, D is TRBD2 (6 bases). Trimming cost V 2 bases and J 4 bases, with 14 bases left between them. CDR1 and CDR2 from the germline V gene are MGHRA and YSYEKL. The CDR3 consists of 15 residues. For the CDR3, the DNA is TGCGCCAGCAGCCAATGGGGAAGCGGGCCAGAGACCCAGTACTTC. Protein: CASSQWGSGPETQYF.

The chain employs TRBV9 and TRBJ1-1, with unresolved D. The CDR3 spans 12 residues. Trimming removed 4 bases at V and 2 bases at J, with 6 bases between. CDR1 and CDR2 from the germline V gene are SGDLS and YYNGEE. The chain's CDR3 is CASSPSNTEAFF. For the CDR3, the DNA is TGTGCCAGCAGCCCCAGTAACACTGAAGCTTTCTTT.

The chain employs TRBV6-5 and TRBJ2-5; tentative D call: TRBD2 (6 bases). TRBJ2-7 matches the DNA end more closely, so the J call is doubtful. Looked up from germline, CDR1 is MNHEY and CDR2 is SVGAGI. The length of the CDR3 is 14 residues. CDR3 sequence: CASTSGTGSYEQYF. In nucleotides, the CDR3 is TGTGCCAGCACCTCAGGGACTGGATCCTACGAGCAGTACTTC.

The chain's CDR3 is CASSQDTGPLHF. As DNA, the CDR3 is TGTGCCAGCAGCCAAGACACGGGACCCCTCCACTTT. The chain uses TRBV4-2 and TRBJ1-6, with D hard to call. Germline lookup yields CDR1 LGHNA and CDR2 YNFKEQ. V shed 0 bases and J shed 12 bases, with 6 bases lying between them. This CDR3 has 12 amino acids.

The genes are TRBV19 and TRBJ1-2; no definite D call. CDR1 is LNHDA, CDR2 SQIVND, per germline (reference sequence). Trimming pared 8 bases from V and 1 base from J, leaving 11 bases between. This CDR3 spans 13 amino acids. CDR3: CASAASINYGYTF. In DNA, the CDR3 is TGTGCCAGTGCGGCGTCAATTAACTATGGCTACACCTTC.

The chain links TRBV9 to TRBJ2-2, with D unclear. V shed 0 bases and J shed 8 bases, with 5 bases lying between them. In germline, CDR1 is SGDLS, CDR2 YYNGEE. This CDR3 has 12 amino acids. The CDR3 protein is CASSVETGELFF. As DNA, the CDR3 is TGTGCCAGCAGCGTAGAGACTGGGGAGCTGTTTTTT.

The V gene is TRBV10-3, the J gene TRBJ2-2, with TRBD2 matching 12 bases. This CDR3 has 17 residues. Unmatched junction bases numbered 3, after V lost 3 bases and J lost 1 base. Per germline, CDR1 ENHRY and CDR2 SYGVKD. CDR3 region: CAISDRTSGENTGELFF. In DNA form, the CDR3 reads TGTGCCATCAGTGATAGGACTAGCGGGGAGAACACCGGGGAGCTGTTTTTT.

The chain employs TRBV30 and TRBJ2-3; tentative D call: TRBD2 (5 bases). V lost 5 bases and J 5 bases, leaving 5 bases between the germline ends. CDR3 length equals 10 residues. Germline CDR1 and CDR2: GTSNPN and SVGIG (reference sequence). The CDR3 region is CAWEGDTQYF. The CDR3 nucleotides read TGTGCCTGGGAGGGAGATACGCAGTATTTT.

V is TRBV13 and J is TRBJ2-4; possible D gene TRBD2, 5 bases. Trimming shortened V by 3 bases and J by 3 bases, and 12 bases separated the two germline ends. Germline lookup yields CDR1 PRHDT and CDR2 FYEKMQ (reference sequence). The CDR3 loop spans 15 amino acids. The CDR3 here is CASSFRNEGKNIQYF. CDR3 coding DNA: TGTGCCAGCAGCTTCAGAAACGAGGGCAAAAACATTCAGTACTTC. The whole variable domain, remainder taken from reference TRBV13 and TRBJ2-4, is AAGVIQSPRHLIKEKRETATLKCYPIPRHDTVYWYQQGPGQDPQFLISFYEKMQSDKGSIPDRFSAQQFSDYHSELNMSSLELGDSALYFCASSFRNEGKNIQYFGAGTRLSVL.

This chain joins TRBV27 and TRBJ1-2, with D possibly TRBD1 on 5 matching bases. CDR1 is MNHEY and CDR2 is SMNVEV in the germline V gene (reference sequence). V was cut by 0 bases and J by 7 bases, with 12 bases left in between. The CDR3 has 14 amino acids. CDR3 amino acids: CASSLSGGEGGYTF. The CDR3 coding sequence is TGTGCCAGCAGTTTATCTGGAGGGGAGGGTGGCTACACCTTC.

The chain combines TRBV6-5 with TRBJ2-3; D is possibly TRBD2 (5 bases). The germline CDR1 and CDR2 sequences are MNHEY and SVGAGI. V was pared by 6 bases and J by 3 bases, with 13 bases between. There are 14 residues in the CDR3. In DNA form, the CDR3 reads TGTGCCAGCAGCACAACTAGTTTTACAGATACGCAGTATTTT. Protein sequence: CASSTTSFTDTQYF.

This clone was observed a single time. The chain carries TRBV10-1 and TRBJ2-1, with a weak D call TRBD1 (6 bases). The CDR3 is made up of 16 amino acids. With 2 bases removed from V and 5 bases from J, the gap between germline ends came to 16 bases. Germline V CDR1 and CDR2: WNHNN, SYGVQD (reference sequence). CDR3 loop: CASSEHRVELHNEQFF. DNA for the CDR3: TGCGCCAGCAGTGAGCACAGGGTGGAGTTACACAATGAGCAGTTCTTC.

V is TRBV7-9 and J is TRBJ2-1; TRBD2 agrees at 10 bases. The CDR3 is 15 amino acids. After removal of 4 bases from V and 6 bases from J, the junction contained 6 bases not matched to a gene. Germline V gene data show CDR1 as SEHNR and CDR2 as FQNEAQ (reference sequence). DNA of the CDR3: TGTGCCAGCAGCTCTACTCTAGCGGGGGTCAATGAGCAGTTCTTC. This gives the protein CASSSTLAGVNEQFF.

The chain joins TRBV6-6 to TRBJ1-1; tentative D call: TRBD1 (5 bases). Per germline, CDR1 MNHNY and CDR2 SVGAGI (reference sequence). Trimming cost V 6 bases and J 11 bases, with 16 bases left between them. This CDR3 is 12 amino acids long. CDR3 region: CASSLDSQDAFF. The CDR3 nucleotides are TGTGCCAGCAGCCTCGACAGTCAGGATGCTTTCTTT.

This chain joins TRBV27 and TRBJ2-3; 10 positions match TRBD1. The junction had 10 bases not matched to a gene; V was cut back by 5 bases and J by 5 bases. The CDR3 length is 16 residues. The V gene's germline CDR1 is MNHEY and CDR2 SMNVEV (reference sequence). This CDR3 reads CASSPQTGGNRDTQYF. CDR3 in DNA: TGTGCCAGCAGTCCTCAGACAGGGGGCAATAGAGATACGCAGTATTTT.

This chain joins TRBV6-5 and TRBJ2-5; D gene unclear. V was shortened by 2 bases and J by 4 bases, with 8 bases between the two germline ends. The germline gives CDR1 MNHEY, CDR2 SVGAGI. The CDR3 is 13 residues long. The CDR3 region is CASSYAPGETQYF. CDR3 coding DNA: TGTGCCAGCAGTTACGCCCCAGGAGAGACCCAGTACTTC.

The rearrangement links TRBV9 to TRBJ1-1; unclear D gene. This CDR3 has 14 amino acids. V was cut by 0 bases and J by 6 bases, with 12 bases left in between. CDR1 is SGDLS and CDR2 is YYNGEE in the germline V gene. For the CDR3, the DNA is TGTGCCAGCAGCGTAGCCCTCGTCGGGGCTGAAGCTTTCTTT. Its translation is CASSVALVGAEAFF. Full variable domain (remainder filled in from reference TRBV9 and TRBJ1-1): DSGVTQTPKHLITATGQRVTLRCSPRSGDLSVYWYQQSLDQGLQFLIQYYNGEERAKGNILERFSAQQFPDLHSELNLSSLELGDSALYFCASSVALVGAEAFFGQGTRLTVV.

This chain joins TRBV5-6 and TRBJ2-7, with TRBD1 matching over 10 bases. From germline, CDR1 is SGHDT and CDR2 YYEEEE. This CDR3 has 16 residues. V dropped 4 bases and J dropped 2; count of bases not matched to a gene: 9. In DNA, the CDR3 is TGTGCCAGCAGCCCAGCGGTGGACAGGGGGACCTACGAGCAGTACTTC. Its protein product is CASSPAVDRGTYEQYF.

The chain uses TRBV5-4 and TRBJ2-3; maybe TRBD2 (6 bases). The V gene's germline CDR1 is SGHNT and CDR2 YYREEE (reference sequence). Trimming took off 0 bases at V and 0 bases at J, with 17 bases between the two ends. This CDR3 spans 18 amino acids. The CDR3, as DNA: TGTGCCAGCAGCTTGGGGGCCGTAGCGGTCCCTAGCACAGATACGCAGTATTTT. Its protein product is CASSLGAVAVPSTDTQYF.

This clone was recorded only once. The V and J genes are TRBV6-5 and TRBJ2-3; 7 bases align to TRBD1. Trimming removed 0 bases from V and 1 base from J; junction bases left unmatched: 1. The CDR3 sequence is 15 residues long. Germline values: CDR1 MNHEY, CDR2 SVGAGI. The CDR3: CASSYSGQGTDTQYF. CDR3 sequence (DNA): TGTGCCAGCAGTTACTCCGGACAGGGCACAGATACGCAGTATTTT.

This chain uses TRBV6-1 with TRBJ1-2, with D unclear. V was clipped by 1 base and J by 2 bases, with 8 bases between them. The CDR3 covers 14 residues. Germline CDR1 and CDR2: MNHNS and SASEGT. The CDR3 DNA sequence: TGTGCCAGCAGTGAAGTTTCACGGAACTATGGCTACACCTTC. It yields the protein CASSEVSRNYGYTF.

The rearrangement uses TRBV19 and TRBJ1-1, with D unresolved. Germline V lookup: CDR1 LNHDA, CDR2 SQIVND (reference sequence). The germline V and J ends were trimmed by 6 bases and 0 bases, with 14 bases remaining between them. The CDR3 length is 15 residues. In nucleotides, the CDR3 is TGTGCCAGTAGGTTGGGCAGAACAATGAACACTGAAGCTTTCTTT. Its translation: CASRLGRTMNTEAFF.

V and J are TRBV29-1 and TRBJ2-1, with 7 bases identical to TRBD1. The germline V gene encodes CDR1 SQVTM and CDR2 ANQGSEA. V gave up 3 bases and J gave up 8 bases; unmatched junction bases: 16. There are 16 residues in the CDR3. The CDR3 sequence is CSVDGFGTADFDEQFF. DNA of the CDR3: TGCAGCGTTGACGGTTTTGGGACAGCGGATTTCGATGAGCAGTTCTTC.

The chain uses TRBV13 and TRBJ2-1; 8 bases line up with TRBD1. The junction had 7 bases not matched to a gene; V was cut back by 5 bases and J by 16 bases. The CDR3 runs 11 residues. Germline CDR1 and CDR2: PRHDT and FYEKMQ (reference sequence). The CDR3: CASSRDRFDFF. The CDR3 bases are TGTGCCAGCAGCCGGGACAGGTTCGACTTCTTC.

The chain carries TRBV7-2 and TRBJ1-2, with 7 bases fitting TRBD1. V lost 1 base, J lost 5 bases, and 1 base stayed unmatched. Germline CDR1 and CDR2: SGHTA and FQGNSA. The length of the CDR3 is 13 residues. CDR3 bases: TGTGCCAGCAGCTTAGAGACAGGGTATGGCTACACCTTC. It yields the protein CASSLETGYGYTF.

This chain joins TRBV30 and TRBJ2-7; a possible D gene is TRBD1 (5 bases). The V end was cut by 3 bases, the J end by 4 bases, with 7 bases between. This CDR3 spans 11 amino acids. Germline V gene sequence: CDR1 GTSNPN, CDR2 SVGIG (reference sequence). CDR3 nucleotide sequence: TGTGCCTGGAGCCAGGGTTACGAGCAGTACTTC. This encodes CAWSQGYEQYF. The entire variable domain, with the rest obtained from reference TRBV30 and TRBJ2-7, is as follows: SQTIHQWPATLVQPVGSPLSLECTVEGTSNPNLYWYRQAAGRGLQLLFYSVGIGQISSEVPQNLSASRPQDRQFILSSKKLLLSDSGFYLCAWSQGYEQYFGPGTRLTVT.

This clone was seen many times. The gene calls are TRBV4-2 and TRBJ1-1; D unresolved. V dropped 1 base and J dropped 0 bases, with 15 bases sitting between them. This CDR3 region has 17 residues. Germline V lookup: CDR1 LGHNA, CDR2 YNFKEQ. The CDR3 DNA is TGTGCCAGCAGCCAAGGGGTCGGGGATACCATGAACACTGAAGCTTTCTTT. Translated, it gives CASSQGVGDTMNTEAFF.

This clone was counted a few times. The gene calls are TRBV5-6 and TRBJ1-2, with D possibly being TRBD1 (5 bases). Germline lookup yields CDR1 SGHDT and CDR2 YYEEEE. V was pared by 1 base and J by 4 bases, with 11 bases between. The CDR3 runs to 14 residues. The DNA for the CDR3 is TGTGCCAGCAGCTTGAAGGCAGGGTTCTATGGCTACACCTTC. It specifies CASSLKAGFYGYTF.